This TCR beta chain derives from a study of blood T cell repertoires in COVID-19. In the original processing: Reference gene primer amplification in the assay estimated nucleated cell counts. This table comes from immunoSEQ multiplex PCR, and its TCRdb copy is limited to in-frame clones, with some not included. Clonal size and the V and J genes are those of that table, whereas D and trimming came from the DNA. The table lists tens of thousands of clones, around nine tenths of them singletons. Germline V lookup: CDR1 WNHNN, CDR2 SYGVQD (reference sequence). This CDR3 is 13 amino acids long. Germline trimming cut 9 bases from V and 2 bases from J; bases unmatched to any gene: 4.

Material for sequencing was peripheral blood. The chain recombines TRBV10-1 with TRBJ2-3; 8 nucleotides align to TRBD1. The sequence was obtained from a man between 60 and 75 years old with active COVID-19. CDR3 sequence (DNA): TGCGCCAGACGGACAGGGCCCACAGATACGCAGTATTTT. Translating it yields CARRTGPTDTQYF.